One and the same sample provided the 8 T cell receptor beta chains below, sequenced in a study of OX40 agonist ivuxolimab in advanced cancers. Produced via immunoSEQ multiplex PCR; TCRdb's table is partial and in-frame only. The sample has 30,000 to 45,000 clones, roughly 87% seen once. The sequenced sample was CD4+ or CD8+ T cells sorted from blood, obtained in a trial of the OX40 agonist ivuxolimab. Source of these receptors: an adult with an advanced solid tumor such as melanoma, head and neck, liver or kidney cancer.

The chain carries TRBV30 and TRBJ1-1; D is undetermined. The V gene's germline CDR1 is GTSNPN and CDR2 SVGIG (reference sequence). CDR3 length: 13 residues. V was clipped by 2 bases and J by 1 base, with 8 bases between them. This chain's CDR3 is CAWSSPENTEAFF. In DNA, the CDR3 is TGTGCCTGGAGTTCACCCGAGAACACTGAAGCTTTCTTT.

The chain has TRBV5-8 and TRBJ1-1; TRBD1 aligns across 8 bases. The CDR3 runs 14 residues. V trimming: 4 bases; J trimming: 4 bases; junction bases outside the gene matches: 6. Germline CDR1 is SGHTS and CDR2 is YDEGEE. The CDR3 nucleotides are TGTGCCAGCAGCATAGGACAGGGCCTCACTGAAGCTTTCTTT. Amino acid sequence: CASSIGQGLTEAFF.

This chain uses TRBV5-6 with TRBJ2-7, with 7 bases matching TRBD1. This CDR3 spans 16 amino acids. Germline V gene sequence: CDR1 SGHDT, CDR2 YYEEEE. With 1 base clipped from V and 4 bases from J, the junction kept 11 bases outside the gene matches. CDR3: CASSLRVGTAAYEQYF. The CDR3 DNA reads TGTGCCAGCAGCTTGAGGGTCGGGACAGCGGCTTACGAGCAGTACTTC.

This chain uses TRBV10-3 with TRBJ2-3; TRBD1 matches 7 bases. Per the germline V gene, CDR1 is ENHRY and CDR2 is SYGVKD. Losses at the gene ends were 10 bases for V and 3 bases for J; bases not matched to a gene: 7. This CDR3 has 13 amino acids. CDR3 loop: CATKTGDTDTQYF. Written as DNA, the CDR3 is TGTGCCACAAAAACAGGGGATACAGATACGCAGTATTTT.

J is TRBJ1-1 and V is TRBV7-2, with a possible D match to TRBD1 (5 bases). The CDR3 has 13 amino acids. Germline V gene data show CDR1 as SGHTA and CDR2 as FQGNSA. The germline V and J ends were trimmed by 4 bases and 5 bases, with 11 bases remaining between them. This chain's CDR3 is CASSWGGGTEAFF. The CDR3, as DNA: TGTGCCAGCAGCTGGGGGGGAGGGACTGAAGCTTTCTTT.

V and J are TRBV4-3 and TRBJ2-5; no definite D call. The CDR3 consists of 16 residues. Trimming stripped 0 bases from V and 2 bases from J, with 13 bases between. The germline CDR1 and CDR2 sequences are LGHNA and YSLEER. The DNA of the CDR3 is TGCGCCAGCAGCCAAGATCACCCGACACCGCAAGAGACCCAGTACTTC. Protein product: CASSQDHPTPQETQYF.

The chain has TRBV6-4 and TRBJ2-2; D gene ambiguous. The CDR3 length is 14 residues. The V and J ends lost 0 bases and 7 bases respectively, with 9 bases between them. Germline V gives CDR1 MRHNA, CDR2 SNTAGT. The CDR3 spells CASSDSADSGELFF. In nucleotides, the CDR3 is TGTGCCAGCAGTGACTCTGCGGATAGCGGGGAGCTGTTTTTT.

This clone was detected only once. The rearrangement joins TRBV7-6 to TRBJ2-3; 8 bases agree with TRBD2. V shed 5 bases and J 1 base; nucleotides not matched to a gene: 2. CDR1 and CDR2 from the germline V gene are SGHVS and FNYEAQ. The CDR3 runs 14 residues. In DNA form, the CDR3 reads TGTGCCAGCAGCCTGGGACTAGGCACAGATACGCAGTATTTT. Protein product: CASSLGLGTDTQYF.